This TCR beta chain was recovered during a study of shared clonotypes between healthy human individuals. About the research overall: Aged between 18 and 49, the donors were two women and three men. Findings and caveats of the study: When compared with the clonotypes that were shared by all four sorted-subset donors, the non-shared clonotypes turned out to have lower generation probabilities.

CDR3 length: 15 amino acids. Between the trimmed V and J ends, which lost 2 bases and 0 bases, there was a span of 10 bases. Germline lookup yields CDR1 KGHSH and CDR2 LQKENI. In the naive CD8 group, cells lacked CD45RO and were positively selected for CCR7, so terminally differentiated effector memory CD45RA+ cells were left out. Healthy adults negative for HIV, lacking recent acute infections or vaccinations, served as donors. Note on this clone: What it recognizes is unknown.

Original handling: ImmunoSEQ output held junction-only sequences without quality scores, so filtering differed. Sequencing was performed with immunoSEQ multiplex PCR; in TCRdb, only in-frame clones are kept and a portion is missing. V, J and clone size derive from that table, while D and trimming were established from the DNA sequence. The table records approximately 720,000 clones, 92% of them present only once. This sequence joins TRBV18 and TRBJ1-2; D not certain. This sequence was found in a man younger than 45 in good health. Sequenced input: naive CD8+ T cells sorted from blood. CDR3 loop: CASSPNEGANYGYTF. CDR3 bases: TGTGCCAGCTCACCAAATGAGGGCGCTAACTATGGCTACACCTTC.